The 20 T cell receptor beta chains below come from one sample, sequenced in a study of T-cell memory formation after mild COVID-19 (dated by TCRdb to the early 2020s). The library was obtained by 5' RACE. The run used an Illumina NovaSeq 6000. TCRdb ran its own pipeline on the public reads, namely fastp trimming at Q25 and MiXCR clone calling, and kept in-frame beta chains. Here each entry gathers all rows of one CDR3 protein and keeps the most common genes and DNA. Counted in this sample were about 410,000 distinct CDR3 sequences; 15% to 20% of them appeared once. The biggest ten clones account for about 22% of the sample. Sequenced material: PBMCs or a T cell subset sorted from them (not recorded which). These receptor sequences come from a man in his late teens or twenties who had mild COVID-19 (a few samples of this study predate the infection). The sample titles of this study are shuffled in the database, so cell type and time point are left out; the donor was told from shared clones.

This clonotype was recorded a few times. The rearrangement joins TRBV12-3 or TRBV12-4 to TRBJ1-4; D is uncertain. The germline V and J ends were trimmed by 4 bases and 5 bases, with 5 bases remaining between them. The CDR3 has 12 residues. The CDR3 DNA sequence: TGTGCCAGCAGTTGGCCAAATGAAAAACTGTTTTTT. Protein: CASSWPNEKLFF.

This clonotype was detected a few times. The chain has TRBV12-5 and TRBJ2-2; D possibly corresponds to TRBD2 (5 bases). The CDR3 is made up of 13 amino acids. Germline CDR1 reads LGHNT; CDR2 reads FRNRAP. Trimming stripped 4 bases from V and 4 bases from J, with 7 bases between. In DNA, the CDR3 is TGTGCTAGTGGTTACGAGGGCACCGGGGAGCTGTTTTTT. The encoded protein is CASGYEGTGELFF. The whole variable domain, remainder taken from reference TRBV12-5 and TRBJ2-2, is DARVTQTPRHKVTEMGQEVTMRCQPILGHNTVFWYRQTMMQGLELLAYFRNRAPLDDSGMPKDRFSAEMPDATLATLKIQPSEPRDSAVYFCASGYEGTGELFFGEGSRLTVL.

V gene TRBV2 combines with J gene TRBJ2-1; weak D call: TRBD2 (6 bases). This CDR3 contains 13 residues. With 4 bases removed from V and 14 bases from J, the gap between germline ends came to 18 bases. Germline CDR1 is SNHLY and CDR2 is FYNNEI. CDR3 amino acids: CASSGVAELGEFF. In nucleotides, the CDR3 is TGTGCCAGCAGTGGGGTAGCGGAGCTAGGAGAGTTCTTC.

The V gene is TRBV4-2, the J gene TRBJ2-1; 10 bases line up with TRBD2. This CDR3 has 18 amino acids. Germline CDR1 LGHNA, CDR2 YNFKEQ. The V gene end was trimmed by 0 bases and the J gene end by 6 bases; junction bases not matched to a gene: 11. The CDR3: CASSQDGVSGGALNEQFF. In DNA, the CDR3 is TGTGCCAGCAGCCAAGATGGGGTCAGCGGGGGGGCCCTCAATGAGCAGTTCTTC.

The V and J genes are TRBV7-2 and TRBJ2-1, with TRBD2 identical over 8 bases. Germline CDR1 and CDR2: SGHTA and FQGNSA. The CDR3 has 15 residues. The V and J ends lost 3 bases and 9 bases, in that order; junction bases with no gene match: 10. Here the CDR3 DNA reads TGTGCCAGCAGCTTGGGCGGGGGGCCCTCGGGTGAGCAGTTCTTC. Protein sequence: CASSLGGGPSGEQFF.

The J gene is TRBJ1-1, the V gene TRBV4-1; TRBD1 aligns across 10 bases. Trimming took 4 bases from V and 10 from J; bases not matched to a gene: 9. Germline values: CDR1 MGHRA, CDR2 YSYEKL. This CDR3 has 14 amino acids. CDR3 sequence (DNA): TGCGCCAGCAGCCTCCCCCCGGGACAGGGGATAGCTTTCTTT. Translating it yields CASSLPPGQGIAFF.

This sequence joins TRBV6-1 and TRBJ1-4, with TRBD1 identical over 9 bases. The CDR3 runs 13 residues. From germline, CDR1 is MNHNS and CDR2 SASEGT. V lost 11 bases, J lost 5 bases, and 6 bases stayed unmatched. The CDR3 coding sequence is TGTGCCTGCGCCGGGACAGGGAATGAAAAACTGTTTTTT. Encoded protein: CACAGTGNEKLFF.

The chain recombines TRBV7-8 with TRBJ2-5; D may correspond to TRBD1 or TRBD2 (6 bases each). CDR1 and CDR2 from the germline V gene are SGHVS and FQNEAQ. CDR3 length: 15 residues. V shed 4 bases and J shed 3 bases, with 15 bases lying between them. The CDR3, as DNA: TGTGCCAGCAGCTGGGGGCCGGGAGCCGAAGAGACCCAGTACTTC. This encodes CASSWGPGAEETQYF.

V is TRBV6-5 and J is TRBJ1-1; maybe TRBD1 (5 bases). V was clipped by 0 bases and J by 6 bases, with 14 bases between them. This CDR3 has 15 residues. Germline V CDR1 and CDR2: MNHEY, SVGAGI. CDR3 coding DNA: TGTGCCAGCAGTTACTCCCGTTTCGGGGACGCTGAAGCTTTCTTT. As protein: CASSYSRFGDAEAFF.

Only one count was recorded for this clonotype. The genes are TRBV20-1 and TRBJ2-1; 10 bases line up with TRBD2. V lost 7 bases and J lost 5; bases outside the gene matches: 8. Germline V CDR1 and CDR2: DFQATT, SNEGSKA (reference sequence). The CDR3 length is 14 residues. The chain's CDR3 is CSEVAGGTNNEQFF. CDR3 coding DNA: TGCAGTGAAGTAGCGGGGGGAACAAACAATGAGCAGTTCTTC.

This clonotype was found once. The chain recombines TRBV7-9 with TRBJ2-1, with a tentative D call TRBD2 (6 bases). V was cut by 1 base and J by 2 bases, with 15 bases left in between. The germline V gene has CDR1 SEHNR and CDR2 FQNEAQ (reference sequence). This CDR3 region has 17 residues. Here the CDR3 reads CASSLVAGLGTYNEQFF. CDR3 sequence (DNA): TGTGCCAGCAGCTTAGTGGCGGGACTCGGGACCTACAATGAGCAGTTCTTC.

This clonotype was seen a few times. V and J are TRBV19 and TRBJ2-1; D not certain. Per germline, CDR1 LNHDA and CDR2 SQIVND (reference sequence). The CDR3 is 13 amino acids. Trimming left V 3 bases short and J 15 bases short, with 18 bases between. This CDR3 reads CASSIAPGLPAFF. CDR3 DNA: TGTGCCAGTAGTATCGCCCCGGGCCTACCAGCGTTCTTC.

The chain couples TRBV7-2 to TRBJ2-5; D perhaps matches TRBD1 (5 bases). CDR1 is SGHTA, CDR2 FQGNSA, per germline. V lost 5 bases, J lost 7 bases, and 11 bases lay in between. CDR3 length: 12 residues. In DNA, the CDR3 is TGTGCCAGCAGCCAGGGCTATCGGACCCAGTACTTC. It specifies CASSQGYRTQYF.

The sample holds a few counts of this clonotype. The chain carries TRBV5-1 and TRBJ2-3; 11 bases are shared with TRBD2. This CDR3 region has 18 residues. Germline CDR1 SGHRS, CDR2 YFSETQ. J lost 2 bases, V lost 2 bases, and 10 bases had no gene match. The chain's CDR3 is CASSFGTSGGWATDTQYF. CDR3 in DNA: TGCGCCAGCAGCTTCGGAACTAGCGGGGGTTGGGCCACAGATACGCAGTATTTT.

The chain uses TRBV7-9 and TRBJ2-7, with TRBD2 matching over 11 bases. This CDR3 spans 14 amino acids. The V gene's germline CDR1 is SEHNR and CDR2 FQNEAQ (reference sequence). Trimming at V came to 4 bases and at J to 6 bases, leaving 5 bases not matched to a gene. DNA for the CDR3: TGTGCCAGCAGCTCCGGGACTAGCGGCGGCGAGCAGTACGTC. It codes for CASSSGTSGGEQYV.

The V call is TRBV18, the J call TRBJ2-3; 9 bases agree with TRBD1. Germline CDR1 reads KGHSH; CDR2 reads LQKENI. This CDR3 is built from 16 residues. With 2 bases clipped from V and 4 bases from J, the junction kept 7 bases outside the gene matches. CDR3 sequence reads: CASSPGRDRVSDTQYF. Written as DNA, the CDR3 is TGTGCCAGCTCACCAGGGAGGGACAGGGTCTCAGATACGCAGTATTTT.

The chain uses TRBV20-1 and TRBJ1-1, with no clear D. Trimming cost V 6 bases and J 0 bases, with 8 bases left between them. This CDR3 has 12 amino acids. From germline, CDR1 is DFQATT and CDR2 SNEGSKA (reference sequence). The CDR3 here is CSAEGLNTEAFF. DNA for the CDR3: TGCAGTGCGGAGGGCCTGAACACTGAAGCTTTCTTT.

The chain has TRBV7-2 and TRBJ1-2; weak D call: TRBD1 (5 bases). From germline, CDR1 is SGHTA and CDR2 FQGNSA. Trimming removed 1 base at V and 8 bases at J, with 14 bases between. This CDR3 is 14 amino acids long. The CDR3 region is CASSLERGVWGYTF. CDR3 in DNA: TGTGCCAGCAGCTTAGAAAGGGGCGTATGGGGCTACACCTTC.

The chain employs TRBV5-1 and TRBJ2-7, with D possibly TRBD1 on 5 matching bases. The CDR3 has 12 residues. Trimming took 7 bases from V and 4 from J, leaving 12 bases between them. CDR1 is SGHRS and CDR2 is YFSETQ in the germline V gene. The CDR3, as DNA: TGCGCCAGCGCAGCAGGGAATTACGAGCAGTACTTC. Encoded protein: CASAAGNYEQYF. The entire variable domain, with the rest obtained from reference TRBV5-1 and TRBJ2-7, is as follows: KAGVTQTPRYLIKTRGQQVTLSCSPISGHRSVSWYQQTPGQGLQFLFEYFSETQRNKGNFPGRFSGRQFSNSRSEMNVSTLELGDSALYLCASAAGNYEQYFGPGTRLTVT.

The CDR3 here is CASSPGWDGERTAFF. CDR3 in DNA: TGTGCCAGCTCCCCCGGGTGGGATGGAGAAAGAACAGCTTTCTTT. This chain uses TRBV18 with TRBJ1-1; the D is unclear. Trimming removed 6 bases from V and 10 bases from J, with 24 bases in between. Looked up from germline, CDR1 is KGHSH and CDR2 is LQKENI. This CDR3 spans 15 amino acids.